These 7 T cell receptor beta chains share one sample of origin, sequenced in a study of T cells in Graves' hyperthyroidism and ophthalmopathy (dated by TCRdb to the late 2010s). The library relied on multiplex PCR. Sequencing used an Illumina HiSeq 2000. TCR beta CDR3 regions were amplified from RNA transcripts. The first round of RT-PCR for the TCR CDR3 was performed with the HTBI primer set and the Qiagen OneStep RT-PCR kit. TCRdb took the public reads, trimmed them with fastp at Q25, ran MiXCR for clone calling and kept in-frame beta chains. One record per CDR3 amino acid sequence lists the most common genes and DNA. Present in this sample are fewer than 750,000 distinct CDR3 sequences, 46% of which were seen just once. The ten largest clones take up around 7.7% of the sample. Specimen: peripheral blood or thyroid tissue (not recorded which). The receptors stem from a young woman with Graves' hyperthyroidism.

The chain uses TRBV7-6 and TRBJ1-2; 7 bases fit TRBD1. The CDR3 has 16 residues. CDR1 is SGHVS, CDR2 FNYEAQ, per germline. The J segment lost 8 bases and the V segment lost 0 bases, leaving 12 bases of the junction unmatched. The CDR3 region has the DNA TGTGCCAGCAGCTTAGCGACAGGGCTGCCTACTCGGGGCTACACCTTC. Translation: CASSLATGLPTRGYTF.

The chain is built from TRBV15 and TRBJ1-2, with D perhaps matching TRBD1 (6 bases). Germline CDR1 and CDR2: LNHNV and YYDKDF (reference sequence). V lost 6 bases, J lost 3 bases, and 11 bases lay in between. The CDR3 extends over 13 amino acids. The CDR3 spells CATRDSAYYGYTF. CDR3 DNA: TGTGCCACCAGGGACAGTGCTTACTATGGCTACACCTTC.

The sample holds many counts of this clonotype. Here the CDR3 DNA reads TGTGCCAGCAGCGGCGTCCTTTGGGGATTGGGGGAGACCCAGTACTTC. It codes for CASSGVLWGLGETQYF. V usage is TRBV7-9 and J usage is TRBJ2-5; no definite D call. CDR1 and CDR2 from the germline V gene are SEHNR and FQNEAQ (reference sequence). The CDR3 loop spans 16 amino acids. V was clipped by 5 bases and J by 5 bases, with 21 bases between them. Supplemented by reference TRBV7-9 and TRBJ2-5, the full variable domain reads DTGVSQNPRHKITKRGQNVTFRCDPISEHNRLYWYRQTLGQGPEFLTYFQNEAQLEKSRLLSDRFSAERPKGSFSTLEIQRTEQGDSAMYLCASSGVLWGLGETQYFGPGTRLLVL.

This rearrangement joins TRBV11-1 to TRBJ2-7, with D perhaps TRBD2 (6 bases). The ends were cut back, 5 bases at V and 7 bases at J, with 9 bases in the middle. CDR1 and CDR2 from the germline V gene are SGHAT and FQDESV (reference sequence). The CDR3 runs 11 residues. For the CDR3, the DNA is TGTGCCAGCAGCGGGGGGAAGGAGCAGTACTTC. Translating gives CASSGGKEQYF. Full variable domain (rest looked up from reference TRBV11-1 and TRBJ2-7): EAEVAQSPRYKITEKSQAVAFWCDPISGHATLYWYRQILGQGPELLVQFQDESVVDDSQLPKDRFSAERLKGVDSTLKIQPAELGDSAMYLCASSGGKEQYFGPGTRLTVT.

This clonotype occurred many times. The rearrangement uses TRBV20-1 and TRBJ2-5, with 8 nucleotides matching TRBD1. Germline values: CDR1 DFQATT, CDR2 SNEGSKA (reference sequence). Trimming at V came to 1 base and at J to 3 bases, leaving 7 bases not matched to a gene. This CDR3 has 15 amino acids. The CDR3 nucleotides are TGCAGTGCTAGAGCCCCGGACAGGGCTAAAGAGACCCAGTACTTC. Its protein product is CSARAPDRAKETQYF.

This clonotype was observed at least ten times. V is TRBV11-3 and J is TRBJ2-2; no firm D call. The CDR3 totals 13 residues. Trimming removed 7 bases at V and 1 base at J, with 7 bases between. CDR1 and CDR2 (germline): SGHNT, YENEEA. CDR3 bases: TGTGCCAGCAACCGAGGGAACACCGGGGAGCTGTTTTTT. It specifies CASNRGNTGELFF.

The table lists this clonotype with many counts. The chain links TRBV10-3 to TRBJ1-2; D ambiguous. The V gene's germline CDR1 is ENHRY and CDR2 SYGVKD. The CDR3 extends over 15 amino acids. V was clipped by 2 bases and J by 3 bases, with 13 bases between them. CDR3 DNA sequence: TGTGCCATCAGTGAGGAAGGGAAGGGCTACTATGGCTACACCTTC. This codes for CAISEEGKGYYGYTF.